These 8 T cell receptor beta chains were sequenced from one sample in a study of blood T cell repertoires in COVID-19. The data were produced by immunoSEQ multiplex PCR, yet TCRdb's version contains in-frame clones alone and is incomplete. The sample records about 200,000 clones, roughly 78% being singletons. The source material was peripheral blood. The receptors here all came from a woman aged 40 to 55 with acute or convalescent COVID-19.

V usage is TRBV27 and J usage is TRBJ2-1; 7 bases match TRBD2. In germline, CDR1 is MNHEY, CDR2 SMNVEV (reference sequence). V shed 7 bases, J shed 4 bases, and the junction held 7 bases outside the gene matches. This CDR3 comprises 14 residues. CDR3 nucleotides: TGTGCCAGCATGCGTGGGGGGGGATACAATGAGCAGTTCTTC. This encodes CASMRGGGYNEQFF.

The sample holds one count of this clone. The chain carries TRBV12-3 or TRBV12-4 and TRBJ1-2; 8 positions agree with TRBD1. This CDR3 has 13 residues. V was pared by 3 bases and J by 4 bases, with 1 base of the junction left unmatched. The CDR3 DNA is TGTGCCAGCAGTTTTACAGGGGGCTATGGCTACACCTTC. Its translation: CASSFTGGYGYTF.

The chain combines TRBV5-5 with TRBJ2-7; TRBD2 matches 7 bases. Germline CDR1 reads SGHKS; CDR2 reads YYEKEE (reference sequence). The CDR3 extends over 15 amino acids. V was clipped by 2 bases and J by 4 bases; unmatched bases: 9. The CDR3 nucleotides read TGTGCCAGCAGCTTATCCCCCGGGGGGAATTACGAGCAGTACTTC. It is translated as CASSLSPGGNYEQYF.

V usage is TRBV10-3 and J usage is TRBJ1-2; 8 bases match TRBD1. This CDR3 spans 16 amino acids. J gave up 4 bases and V 0 bases, and 7 bases lay outside the gene matches. In germline, CDR1 is ENHRY, CDR2 SYGVKD. In DNA form, the CDR3 reads TGTGCCATCAGTGAGTCGGGACAGGCGTCGATCTATGGCTACACCTTC. It specifies CAISESGQASIYGYTF.

The chain uses TRBV6-2 or TRBV6-3 and TRBJ2-7, with TRBD1 identical over 9 bases. This CDR3 has 13 amino acids. The V and J ends lost 4 bases and 4 bases, in that order; junction bases with no gene match: 2. Germline V gives CDR1 MNHEY, CDR2 SVGEGT. DNA of the CDR3: TGTGCCAGCAGTTTAGGACAGGGGTACGAGCAGTACTTC. It specifies CASSLGQGYEQYF.

The chain joins TRBV4-1 to TRBJ2-5; D perhaps matches TRBD2 (5 bases). Germline lookup yields CDR1 MGHRA and CDR2 YSYEKL. The V gene lost 0 bases and the J gene lost 5 bases, with 13 bases spanning the gap. The CDR3 runs to 15 residues. In DNA, the CDR3 is TGCGCCAGCAGCCAAGAAGGAGGTGGAAGGGAGACCCAGTACTTC. Amino acids: CASSQEGGGRETQYF.

J is TRBJ2-7 and V is TRBV6-2 or TRBV6-3; 8 bases line up with TRBD1. Trimming at V came to 2 bases and at J to 3 bases, leaving 12 bases not matched to a gene. This CDR3 is built from 17 residues. Per the germline V gene, CDR1 is MNHEY and CDR2 is SVGEGT. Here the CDR3 DNA reads TGTGCCAGCAGTTACCCCCTGGGACAGGTAAATCGCTACGAGCAGTACTTC. Residues: CASSYPLGQVNRYEQYF.

V is TRBV7-9 and J is TRBJ1-2; D is possibly TRBD1 (6 bases). Trimming removed 5 bases from V and 4 bases from J, with 11 bases in between. Germline CDR1 SEHNR, CDR2 FQNEAQ (reference sequence). This CDR3 is built from 13 residues. The CDR3 DNA follows: TGTGCCAGCAGCCCGCGACAGGCCTATGGCTACACCTTC. Its translation is CASSPRQAYGYTF.